The 5 T cell receptor beta chains given below trace back to one sample, sequenced in a study of cytomegalovirus exposure and HLA in healthy donors. Both 60 Vbeta primers and 13 Jbeta primers went into the PCR. TCRdb's copy holds only in-frame clones and misses some; the assay was immunoSEQ multiplex PCR. The sample consists of about 160,000 clones, 80% of them appearing once. Source material: PBMCs. The receptors shown here come from a man younger than 45 in good health and CMV-seronegative.

The CDR3 loop is CASSRDRGQTQYF. DNA of the CDR3: TGTGCCAGCAGCCGGGACAGGGGTCAGACCCAGTACTTC. This sequence joins TRBV7-9 and TRBJ2-5, with 10 bases matching TRBD1. The CDR3 is 13 residues long. Trimming at V came to 5 bases and at J to 6 bases, leaving 3 bases not matched to a gene. Per germline, CDR1 SEHNR and CDR2 FQNEAQ (reference sequence). Full variable domain (outside the CDR3, taken from reference TRBV7-9 and TRBJ2-5): DTGVSQNPRHKITKRGQNVTFRCDPISEHNRLYWYRQTLGQGPEFLTYFQNEAQLEKSRLLSDRFSAERPKGSFSTLEIQRTEQGDSAMYLCASSRDRGQTQYFGPGTRLLVL.

The chain has TRBV5-8 and TRBJ1-2; 8 bases are shared with TRBD1. Germline V gives CDR1 SGHTS, CDR2 YDEGEE. The V gene end was trimmed by 2 bases and the J gene end by 6 bases; junction bases not matched to a gene: 9. The CDR3 loop spans 15 amino acids. CDR3 coding DNA: TGTGCCAGCAGCTTCTCGACGACAGGGGTGGATGGCTACACCTTC. Amino acids: CASSFSTTGVDGYTF.

This sequence joins TRBV7-2 and TRBJ2-3; TRBD1 aligns across 9 bases. Germline V gene lookup returns CDR1 SGHTA and CDR2 FQGNSA. J lost 3 bases, V lost 1 base, and 5 bases had no gene match. This CDR3 contains 16 residues. CDR3 bases: TGTGCCAGCAGCTTAGTGGGACAGGGAGGAACAGATACGCAGTATTTT. Amino acid sequence: CASSLVGQGGTDTQYF.

This chain joins TRBV5-1 and TRBJ1-1, with a weak D call TRBD1 (5 bases). Trimming cost V 0 bases and J 3 bases, with 15 bases left between them. Per germline, CDR1 SGHRS and CDR2 YFSETQ. This CDR3 spans 16 amino acids. The CDR3 loop is CASSLEVRVQDTEAFF. For the CDR3, the DNA is TGCGCCAGCAGCTTGGAGGTCAGAGTACAGGACACTGAAGCTTTCTTT.

This clone was seen only a few times. This chain connects TRBV6-1 to TRBJ1-3, with D maybe TRBD1 (6 bases). Germline V gives CDR1 MNHNS, CDR2 SASEGT. The CDR3 runs 12 residues. V lost 3 bases and J lost 9, with 9 bases in between. The DNA of the CDR3 is TGTGCCAGCAGTGAGATAGGGGGCACCATATATTTT. Its protein is CASSEIGGTIYF.